Below, 17 T cell receptor beta chains from the same sample are listed, as sequenced in a study of OX40 agonist ivuxolimab in advanced cancers. The assay was immunoSEQ multiplex PCR, and TCRdb's table has in-frame clones only and misses some. Of 15,000 or so clones listed, about 80% are singletons. The sequencing here drew on CD4+ or CD8+ T cells sorted from blood, taken in a trial of the OX40 agonist ivuxolimab. These receptors were obtained from an adult with an advanced solid tumor such as melanoma, head and neck, liver or kidney cancer.

The CDR3 DNA sequence: TGTGCCAGCAGTCCGAACCGGGACCTCAATGAGCAGTTCTTC. It specifies CASSPNRDLNEQFF. This sequence joins TRBV7-9 and TRBJ2-1; D possibly uses TRBD1 or TRBD2 (5 bases each). The V gene lost 6 bases and the J gene lost 6 bases, with 15 bases spanning the gap. The CDR3 runs 14 residues. The germline gives CDR1 SEHNR, CDR2 FQNEAQ (reference sequence). Supplemented by reference TRBV7-9 and TRBJ2-1, the full variable domain reads DTGVSQNPRHKITKRGQNVTFRCDPISEHNRLYWYRQTLGQGPEFLTYFQNEAQLEKSRLLSDRFSAERPKGSFSTLEIQRTEQGDSAMYLCASSPNRDLNEQFFGPGTRLTVL.

The genes are TRBV7-3 and TRBJ2-1; 7 nucleotides line up with TRBD1. Per the germline V gene, CDR1 is SGHTA and CDR2 is FQGTGA. Unmatched junction bases numbered 8, after V lost 8 bases and J lost 7 bases. The CDR3 loop spans 13 amino acids. The chain's CDR3 is CASGSPQGNEQFF. The CDR3 nucleotides read TGTGCCAGCGGATCCCCACAGGGGAATGAGCAGTTCTTC.

The CDR3 region has the DNA TGCGCCAGCAGCCCCCCTCCGACTGCTTACACCGGGGAGCTGTTTTTT. This sequence encodes CASSPPPTAYTGELFF. The chain couples TRBV4-3 to TRBJ2-2; no reliable D call. This CDR3 has 16 residues. V was cut by 4 bases and J by 3 bases, with 15 bases left in between. Germline values: CDR1 LGHNA, CDR2 YSLEER.

This sequence joins TRBV6-5 and TRBJ1-2; 7 bases are a match to TRBD1. The CDR3 runs to 14 residues. V trimming: 0 bases; J trimming: 6 bases; junction bases outside the gene matches: 4. Germline lookup yields CDR1 MNHEY and CDR2 SVGAGI. CDR3 residues: CASSYSWDSDGYTF. The CDR3 nucleotides are TGTGCCAGCAGTTACTCGTGGGACAGCGATGGCTACACCTTC.

This chain links TRBV11-3 with TRBJ2-2; possibly TRBD1 for D (5 bases). The CDR3 is 13 residues long. Germline V gene lookup returns CDR1 SGHNT and CDR2 YENEEA. With 5 bases removed from V and 8 bases from J, the gap between germline ends came to 12 bases. The CDR3 DNA sequence: TGTGCCAGCAGCCCCGACAGTTCGGGGGAGCTGTTTTTT. Amino acids: CASSPDSSGELFF.

The chain carries TRBV10-3 and TRBJ2-7; a weak D match, TRBD1 (5 bases). V was cut by 5 bases and J by 4 bases, with 15 bases left in between. Germline V gene data show CDR1 as ENHRY and CDR2 as SYGVKD. The CDR3 totals 14 residues. CDR3 bases: TGTGCCATCAGTACCTCAGGGTCCTCTTACGAGCAGTACTTC. It translates to CAISTSGSSYEQYF.

The V and J genes are TRBV19 and TRBJ1-4; D possibly corresponds to TRBD1 (5 bases). Trimming cost V 4 bases and J 0 bases, with 12 bases left between them. Germline loops: CDR1 LNHDA, CDR2 SQIVND (reference sequence). This CDR3 spans 16 amino acids. DNA of the CDR3: TGTGCCAGTAGTACTCAGGGTTTTGCAACTAATGAAAAACTGTTTTTT. It codes for CASSTQGFATNEKLFF.

The V and J genes are TRBV27 and TRBJ2-7, with D possibly TRBD1 on 6 matching bases. Trimming pared 6 bases from V and 0 bases from J, leaving 18 bases between. In germline, CDR1 is MNHEY, CDR2 SMNVEV (reference sequence). The CDR3 has 16 amino acids. CDR3 nucleotides: TGTGCCAGCAGCCCCCTTCAGGGGTCAGGCTCCTACGAGCAGTACTTC. Its translation: CASSPLQGSGSYEQYF.

CDR3 sequence reads: CASSLARQGFPEAFF. The CDR3, as DNA: TGTGCCAGCAGCTTAGCCCGGCAGGGGTTCCCTGAAGCTTTCTTT. The J gene is TRBJ1-1, the V gene TRBV11-1, with D possibly being TRBD1 (6 bases). CDR3 length: 15 amino acids. Trimming stripped 0 bases from V and 6 bases from J, with 14 bases between. CDR1 and CDR2 from the germline V gene are SGHAT and FQDESV (reference sequence).

The chain links TRBV19 to TRBJ1-2, with D unresolved. This CDR3 contains 13 residues. The V gene's germline CDR1 is LNHDA and CDR2 SQIVND (reference sequence). V lost 5 bases to trimming and J lost 6 bases, with 13 bases between them. The CDR3 sequence is CASSWTQKNGYTF. CDR3 DNA sequence: TGTGCCAGTAGTTGGACCCAGAAAAATGGCTACACCTTC.

Within the sample, this clone is medium-sized. This chain connects TRBV5-4 to TRBJ1-2; 9 nucleotides match TRBD1. The CDR3 spans 15 residues. V was clipped by 0 bases and J by 4 bases; unmatched bases: 4. Germline V CDR1 and CDR2: SGHNT, YYREEE (reference sequence). CDR3 sequence reads: CASSLEGTGSYGYTF. CDR3 coding DNA: TGTGCCAGCAGCTTGGAGGGGACAGGGAGCTATGGCTACACCTTC.

V gene TRBV4-1 combines with J gene TRBJ1-4; D unresolved. Germline CDR1 MGHRA, CDR2 YSYEKL. The CDR3 runs 13 residues. Trimming stripped 2 bases from V and 2 bases from J, with 3 bases between. The CDR3 protein is CASSQQTNEKLFF. The CDR3 coding sequence is TGCGCCAGCAGCCAACAGACTAATGAAAAACTGTTTTTT.

The V gene is TRBV29-1, the J gene TRBJ2-3; D unresolved. The V gene lost 6 bases and the J gene lost 7 bases, with 17 bases spanning the gap. This CDR3 contains 13 residues. Germline CDR1 is SQVTM and CDR2 is ANQGSEA. Here the CDR3 DNA reads TGCAGCGTGAACCGCGCAGATTCGAATACGCAGTATTTT. It yields the protein CSVNRADSNTQYF.

CDR3 sequence: CASRGTKETQYF. CDR3 nucleotide sequence: TGCGCCAGCCGGGGGACCAAAGAGACCCAGTACTTC. The rearrangement uses TRBV5-1 and TRBJ2-5; D may be TRBD2 (6 bases). CDR3 length: 12 residues. Germline CDR1 is SGHRS and CDR2 is YFSETQ. Trimming stripped 7 bases from V and 3 bases from J, with 10 bases between.

The genes are TRBV14 and TRBJ2-7; TRBD1 matches 8 bases. Unmatched junction bases numbered 8, after V lost 3 bases and J lost 4 bases. The CDR3 length is 15 residues. Per germline, CDR1 SGHDN and CDR2 FVKESK. The chain's CDR3 is CASSQPRQGIYEQYF. The CDR3 nucleotides read TGTGCCAGCAGCCAGCCCCGACAGGGGATTTACGAGCAGTACTTC.

The chain joins TRBV25-1 to TRBJ1-1, with 9 bases fitting TRBD1. J lost 4 bases, V lost 7 bases, and 4 bases had no gene match. CDR3 length equals 13 residues. The germline V gene has CDR1 MGHDK and CDR2 SYGVNS. The CDR3 here is CASTPTGGTEAFF. The CDR3 DNA reads as TGTGCCAGCACCCCGACAGGGGGCACTGAAGCTTTCTTT. The full variable domain, rest sourced from reference TRBV25-1 and TRBJ1-1, is EADIYQTPRYLVIGTGKKITLECSQTMGHDKMYWYQQDPGMELHLIHYSYGVNSTEKGDLSSESTVSRIRTEHFPLTLESARPSHTSQYLCASTPTGGTEAFFGQGTRLTVV.

This clone is a singleton in its sample. The chain carries TRBV6-6 and TRBJ2-6, with D hard to call. CDR3 size: 13 residues. Germline CDR1 is MNHNY and CDR2 is SVGAGI (reference sequence). V dropped 8 bases and J dropped 0 bases, with 5 bases sitting between them. The CDR3 sequence is CASVVSGANVLTF. The CDR3 coding sequence is TGTGCCAGCGTCGTCTCTGGGGCCAACGTCCTGACTTTC.